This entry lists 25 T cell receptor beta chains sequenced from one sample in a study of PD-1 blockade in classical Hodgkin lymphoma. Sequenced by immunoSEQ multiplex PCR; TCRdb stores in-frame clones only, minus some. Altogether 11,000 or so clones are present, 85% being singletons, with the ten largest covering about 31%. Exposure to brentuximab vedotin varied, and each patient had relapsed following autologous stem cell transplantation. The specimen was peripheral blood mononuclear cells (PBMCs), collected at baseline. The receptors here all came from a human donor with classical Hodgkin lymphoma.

CDR3 amino acids: CASSPGLLNYGYTF. CDR3 coding DNA: TGTGCCAGCAGTCCGGGACTCCTTAACTATGGCTACACCTTC. The chain employs TRBV28 and TRBJ1-2, with TRBD1 as a possible D gene (5 bases). Germline V gene lookup returns CDR1 MDHEN and CDR2 SYDVKM. V lost 5 bases and J 1 base, leaving 11 bases between the germline ends. The CDR3 runs 14 residues.

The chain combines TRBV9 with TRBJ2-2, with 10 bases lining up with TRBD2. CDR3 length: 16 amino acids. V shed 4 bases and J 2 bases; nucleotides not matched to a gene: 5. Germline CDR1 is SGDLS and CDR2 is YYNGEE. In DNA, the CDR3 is TGTGCCAGCAGCTTCGAGCGGGAGGGTAACACCGGGGAGCTGTTTTTT. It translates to CASSFEREGNTGELFF.

As DNA, the CDR3 is TGTGCCAGCACTGGTCAACAGGGGGGATATGGCTACACCTTC. Translating gives CASTGQQGGYGYTF. The chain couples TRBV27 to TRBJ1-2; 8 nucleotides line up with TRBD1. The CDR3 length is 14 residues. The junction had 9 bases not matched to a gene; V was cut back by 7 bases and J by 5 bases. The germline gives CDR1 MNHEY, CDR2 SMNVEV (reference sequence).

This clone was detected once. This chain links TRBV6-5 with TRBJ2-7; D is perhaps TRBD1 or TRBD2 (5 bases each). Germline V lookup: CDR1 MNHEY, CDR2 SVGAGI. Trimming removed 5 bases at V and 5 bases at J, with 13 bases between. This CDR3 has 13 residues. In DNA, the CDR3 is TGTGCCAGCAGTCTCCTGGGGGACCACGAGCAGTACTTC. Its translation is CASSLLGDHEQYF.

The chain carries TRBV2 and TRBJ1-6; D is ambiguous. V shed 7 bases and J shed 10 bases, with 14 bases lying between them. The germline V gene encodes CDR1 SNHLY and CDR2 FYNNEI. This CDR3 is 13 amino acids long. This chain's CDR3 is CASTVGLGSPLHF. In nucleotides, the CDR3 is TGTGCCAGCACCGTGGGTTTAGGATCACCCCTCCACTTT.

The CDR3 loop reads CASTTADSYYGYTF. The CDR3 DNA follows: TGCGCCAGCACCACGGCGGACAGCTACTATGGCTACACCTTC. The chain recombines TRBV23-1 with TRBJ1-2; a weak D match, TRBD1 (6 bases). TRBV23-1 is placed among ORFs of uncertain function. The CDR3 extends over 14 amino acids. V lost 7 bases, J lost 3 bases, and 15 bases lay in between.

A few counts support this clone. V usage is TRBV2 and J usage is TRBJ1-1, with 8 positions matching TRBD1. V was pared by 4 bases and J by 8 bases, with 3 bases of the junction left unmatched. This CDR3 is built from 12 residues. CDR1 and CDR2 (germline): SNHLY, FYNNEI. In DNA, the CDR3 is TGTGCCAGCAGTGGACAGGGGACGGAAGCTTTCTTT. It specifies CASSGQGTEAFF.

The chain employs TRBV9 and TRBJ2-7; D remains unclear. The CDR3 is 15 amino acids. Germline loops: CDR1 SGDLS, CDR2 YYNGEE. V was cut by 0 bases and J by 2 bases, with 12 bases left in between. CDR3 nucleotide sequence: TGTGCCAGCAGCGTAGGAGGCTCCGAGGCCTACGAGCAGTACTTC. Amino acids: CASSVGGSEAYEQYF. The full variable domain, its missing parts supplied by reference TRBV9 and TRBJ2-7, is DSGVTQTPKHLITATGQRVTLRCSPRSGDLSVYWYQQSLDQGLQFLIQYYNGEERAKGNILERFSAQQFPDLHSELNLSSLELGDSALYFCASSVGGSEAYEQYFGPGTRLTVT.

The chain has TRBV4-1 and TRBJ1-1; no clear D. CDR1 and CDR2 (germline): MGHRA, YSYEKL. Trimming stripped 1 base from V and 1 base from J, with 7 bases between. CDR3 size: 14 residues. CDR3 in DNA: TGCGCCAGCAGCCAAGGGGCGCGGAACACTGAAGCTTTCTTT. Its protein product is CASSQGARNTEAFF.

The CDR3 region is CASREVTGGLFMNTEAFF. The DNA for the CDR3 is TGTGCCAGCAGAGAAGTGACAGGGGGCCTCTTTATGAACACTGAAGCTTTCTTT. This rearrangement joins TRBV28 to TRBJ1-1; 10 bases match TRBD1. Germline V CDR1 and CDR2: MDHEN, SYDVKM. This CDR3 is 18 amino acids long. Trimming removed 6 bases from V and 0 bases from J; junction bases left unmatched: 13.

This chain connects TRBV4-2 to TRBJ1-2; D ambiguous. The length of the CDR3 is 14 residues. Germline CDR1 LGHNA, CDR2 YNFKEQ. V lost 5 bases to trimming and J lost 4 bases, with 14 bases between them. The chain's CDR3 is CASSSRGLSYGYTF. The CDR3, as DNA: TGTGCCAGCAGCTCCAGAGGGCTAAGCTATGGCTACACCTTC.

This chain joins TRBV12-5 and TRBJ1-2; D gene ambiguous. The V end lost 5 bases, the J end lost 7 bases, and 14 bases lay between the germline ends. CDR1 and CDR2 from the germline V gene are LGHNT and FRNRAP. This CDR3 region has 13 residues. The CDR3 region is CASGPALGGGYTF. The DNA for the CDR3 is TGTGCTAGTGGTCCCGCCCTAGGTGGTGGCTACACCTTC. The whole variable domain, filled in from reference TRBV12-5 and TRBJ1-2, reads DARVTQTPRHKVTEMGQEVTMRCQPILGHNTVFWYRQTMMQGLELLAYFRNRAPLDDSGMPKDRFSAEMPDATLATLKIQPSEPRDSAVYFCASGPALGGGYTFGSGTRLTVV.

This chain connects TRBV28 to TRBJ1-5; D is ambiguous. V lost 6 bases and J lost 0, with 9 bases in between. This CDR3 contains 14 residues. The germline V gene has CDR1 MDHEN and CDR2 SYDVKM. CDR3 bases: TGTGCCAGCAGAGGGTGGAATAGCAATCAGCCCCAGCATTTT. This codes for CASRGWNSNQPQHF.

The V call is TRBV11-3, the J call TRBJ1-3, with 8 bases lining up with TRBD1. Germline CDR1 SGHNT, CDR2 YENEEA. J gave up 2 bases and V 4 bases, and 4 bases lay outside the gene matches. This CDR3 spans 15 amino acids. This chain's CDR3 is CASSSRQGPGNTIYF. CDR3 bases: TGTGCCAGCAGCTCCCGACAGGGGCCTGGAAACACCATATATTTT.

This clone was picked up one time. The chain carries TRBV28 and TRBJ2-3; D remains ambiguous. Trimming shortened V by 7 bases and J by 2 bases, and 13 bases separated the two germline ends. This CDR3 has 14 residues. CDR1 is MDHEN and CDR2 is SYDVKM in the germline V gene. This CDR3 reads CASTLGSYTDTQYF. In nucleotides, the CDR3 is TGTGCCAGCACCTTGGGCAGTTACACAGATACGCAGTATTTT.

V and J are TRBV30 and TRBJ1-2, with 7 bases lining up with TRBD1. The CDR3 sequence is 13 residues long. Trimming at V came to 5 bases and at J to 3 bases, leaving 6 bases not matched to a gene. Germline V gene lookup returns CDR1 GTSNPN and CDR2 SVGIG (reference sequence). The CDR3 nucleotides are TGTGCCTGGGACAGGGTTTACGACTATGGCTACACCTTC. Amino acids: CAWDRVYDYGYTF. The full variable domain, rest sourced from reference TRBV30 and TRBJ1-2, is SQTIHQWPATLVQPVGSPLSLECTVEGTSNPNLYWYRQAAGRGLQLLFYSVGIGQISSEVPQNLSASRPQDRQFILSSKKLLLSDSGFYLCAWDRVYDYGYTFGSGTRLTVV.

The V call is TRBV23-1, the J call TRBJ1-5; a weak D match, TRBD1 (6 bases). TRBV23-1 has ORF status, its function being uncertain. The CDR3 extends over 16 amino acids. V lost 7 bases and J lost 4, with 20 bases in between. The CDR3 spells CASTSLTDRLNQPQHF. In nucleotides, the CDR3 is TGCGCCAGCACCTCCCTTACCGACAGGCTTAATCAGCCCCAGCATTTT.

CDR3 residues: CASSSTTGSHNEQFF. For the CDR3, the DNA is TGTGCCAGCAGTTCCACCACAGGGTCCCACAATGAGCAGTTCTTC. This chain links TRBV28 with TRBJ2-1; TRBD1 might be the D (6 bases). This CDR3 contains 15 residues. V lost 4 bases, J lost 5 bases, and 15 bases lay in between. CDR1 and CDR2 (germline): MDHEN, SYDVKM. The full variable domain, with the rest looked up from reference TRBV28 and TRBJ2-1, is DVKVTQSSRYLVKRTGEKVFLECVQDMDHENMFWYRQDPGLGLRLIYFSYDVKMKEKGDIPEGYSVSREKKERFSLILESASTNQTSMYLCASSSTTGSHNEQFFGPGTRLTVL.

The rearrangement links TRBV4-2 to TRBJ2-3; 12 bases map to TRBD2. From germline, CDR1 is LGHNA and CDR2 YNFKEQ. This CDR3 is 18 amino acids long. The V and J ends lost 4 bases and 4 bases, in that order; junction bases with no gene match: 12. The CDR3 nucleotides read TGTGCCAGCAGCCGCCAATTAGCGCTAGCGGGGGGGGCAGATACGCAGTATTTT. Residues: CASSRQLALAGGADTQYF.

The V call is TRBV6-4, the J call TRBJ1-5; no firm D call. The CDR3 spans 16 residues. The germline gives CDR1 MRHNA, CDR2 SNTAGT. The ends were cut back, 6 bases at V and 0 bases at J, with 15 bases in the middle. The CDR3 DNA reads TGTGCCAGCAGCATCCTATTGGAGTATAGCAATCAGCCCCAGCATTTT. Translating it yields CASSILLEYSNQPQHF.

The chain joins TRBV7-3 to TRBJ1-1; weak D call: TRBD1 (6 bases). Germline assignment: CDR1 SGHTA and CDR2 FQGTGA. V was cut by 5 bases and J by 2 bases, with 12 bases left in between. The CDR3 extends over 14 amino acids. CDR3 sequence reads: CASSLNRVNTEAFF. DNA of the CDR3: TGTGCCAGCAGCCTAAACAGGGTTAACACTGAAGCTTTCTTT.

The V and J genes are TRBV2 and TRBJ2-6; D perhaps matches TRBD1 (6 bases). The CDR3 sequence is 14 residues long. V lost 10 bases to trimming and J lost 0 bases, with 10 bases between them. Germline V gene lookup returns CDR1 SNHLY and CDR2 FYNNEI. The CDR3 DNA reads TGTGCCACAAGGGACATCTCTGGGGCCAACGTCCTGACTTTC. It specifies CATRDISGANVLTF.

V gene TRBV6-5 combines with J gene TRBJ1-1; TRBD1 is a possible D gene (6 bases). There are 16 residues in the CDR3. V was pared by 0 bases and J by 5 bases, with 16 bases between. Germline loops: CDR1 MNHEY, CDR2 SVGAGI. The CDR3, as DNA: TGTGCCAGCAGTTACTCTCCCGGGGGGGGCGCGACTGAAGCTTTCTTT. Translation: CASSYSPGGGATEAFF.

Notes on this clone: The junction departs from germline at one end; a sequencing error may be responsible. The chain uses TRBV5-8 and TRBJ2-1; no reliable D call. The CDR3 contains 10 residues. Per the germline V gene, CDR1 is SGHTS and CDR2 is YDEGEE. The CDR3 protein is CASSLGDRLF. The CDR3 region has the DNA TGTGCCAGCAGCTTGGGCGACCGACTCTTC.

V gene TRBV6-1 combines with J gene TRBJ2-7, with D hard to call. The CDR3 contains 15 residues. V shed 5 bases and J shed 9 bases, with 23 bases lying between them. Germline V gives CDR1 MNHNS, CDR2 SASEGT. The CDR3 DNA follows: TGTGCCAGCAGTCCCCACCGGCAGATACACCTAGGGCAGTACTTC. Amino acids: CASSPHRQIHLGQYF.